The 7 T cell receptor beta chains below come from one sample, sequenced in a study of T-cell memory formation after mild COVID-19. TCRdb re-analysed the 5' RACE reads in MiXCR, keeping a single row per CDR3 protein. The sample has some 600,000 distinct CDR3 sequences, 17% seen once. Sequencing was carried out using PBMCs or a T cell subset sorted from them (not recorded which). These receptors originate from an adult woman who had mild COVID-19 (a few samples of this study predate the infection). Cell type and time point are not known.

The chain employs TRBV12-3 or TRBV12-4 and TRBJ1-1; no firm D call. The V end lost 6 bases, the J end lost 7 bases, and 9 bases lay between the germline ends. The CDR3 length is 11 residues. The CDR3 coding sequence is TGTGCCAGCAGAATACAGCTTGAAGCTTTCTTT. Protein: CASRIQLEAFF.

This clonotype was seen a handful of times. The chain has TRBV27 and TRBJ2-3; D could derive from TRBD1 or TRBD2 (5 bases each). The CDR3 spans 16 residues. Germline V gives CDR1 MNHEY, CDR2 SMNVEV (reference sequence). Trimming cost V 3 bases and J 0 bases, with 13 bases left between them. CDR3 sequence reads: CASSLGRTTSTDTQYF. CDR3 DNA: TGTGCCAGCAGTTTGGGACGGACGACTAGCACAGATACGCAGTATTTT.

This chain links TRBV27 with TRBJ1-5; a possible D gene is TRBD1 (5 bases). This CDR3 is 13 amino acids long. With 4 bases removed from V and 3 bases from J, the gap between germline ends came to 7 bases. Germline CDR1 and CDR2: MNHEY and SMNVEV (reference sequence). In DNA, the CDR3 is TGTGCCAGCAGTTGGGGACCCAATCAGCCCCAGCATTTT. Encoded protein: CASSWGPNQPQHF.

This clonotype was found a few times. V gene TRBV11-2 combines with J gene TRBJ2-5; 8 bases align to TRBD2. This CDR3 has 14 residues. V lost 4 bases to trimming and J lost 2 bases; unmatched junction nucleotides: 3. Germline V CDR1 and CDR2: SGHAT, FQNNGV. In nucleotides, the CDR3 is TGTGCCAGCAGCTCGGGGGGGGCACAAGAGACCCAGTACTTC. Translating gives CASSSGGAQETQYF.

This clonotype was seen only a few times. This chain joins TRBV20-1 and TRBJ2-1; D is perhaps TRBD2 (6 bases). This CDR3 region has 15 residues. The V end lost 0 bases, the J end lost 5 bases, and 14 bases lay between the germline ends. Germline V CDR1 and CDR2: DFQATT, SNEGSKA (reference sequence). The CDR3 reads CSARERASVDNEQFF. The CDR3 region has the DNA TGCAGTGCTAGAGAAAGGGCTAGCGTGGACAATGAGCAGTTCTTC.

In this sample, this clonotype turned up a few times. The chain uses TRBV11-2 and TRBJ2-1; 15 bases are shared with TRBD2. The CDR3 has 18 residues. The ends lost 4 bases at V and 2 bases at J; junction bases unmatched: 6. The germline CDR1 and CDR2 sequences are SGHAT and FQNNGV. CDR3 sequence (DNA): TGTGCCAGCAGCTCCCGGACTAGCGGGGGGGCAACCTACAATGAGCAGTTCTTC. This translates into CASSSRTSGGATYNEQFF.

The gene calls are TRBV6-2 or TRBV6-3 and TRBJ1-5, with D perhaps TRBD1 (6 bases). V gave up 10 bases and J gave up 9 bases, with 19 bases separating them. Per germline, CDR1 MNHEY and CDR2 SVGEGT. The CDR3 extends over 13 amino acids. The CDR3 DNA sequence: TGTGCCACGAGAGGAGGGGGAAGGGGGCCCCAGCATTTT. Protein product: CATRGGGRGPQHF.